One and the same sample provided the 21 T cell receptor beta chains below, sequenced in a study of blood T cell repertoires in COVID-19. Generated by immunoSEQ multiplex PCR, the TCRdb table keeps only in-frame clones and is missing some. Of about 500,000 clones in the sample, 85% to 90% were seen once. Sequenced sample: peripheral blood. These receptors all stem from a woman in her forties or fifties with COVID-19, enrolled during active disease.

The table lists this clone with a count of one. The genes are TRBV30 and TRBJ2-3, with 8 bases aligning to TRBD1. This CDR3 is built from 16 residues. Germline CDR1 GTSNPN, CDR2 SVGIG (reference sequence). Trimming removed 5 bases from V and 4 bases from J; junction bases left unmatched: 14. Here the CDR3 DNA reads TGTGCCTGGGACCTTTCTACGCGACAGGGGTCAGATACGCAGTATTTT. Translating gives CAWDLSTRQGSDTQYF.

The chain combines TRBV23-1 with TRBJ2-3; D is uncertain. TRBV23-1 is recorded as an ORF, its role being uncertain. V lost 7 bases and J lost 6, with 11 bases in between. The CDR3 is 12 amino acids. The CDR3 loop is CASKFCRDTQYF. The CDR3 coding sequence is TGCGCCAGCAAATTTTGTCGGGATACGCAGTATTTT.

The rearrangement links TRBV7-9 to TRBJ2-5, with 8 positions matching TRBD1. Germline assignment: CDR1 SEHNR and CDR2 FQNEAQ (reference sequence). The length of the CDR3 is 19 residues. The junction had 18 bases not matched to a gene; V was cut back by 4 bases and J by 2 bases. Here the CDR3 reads CASSWGWLRDRLRQETQYF. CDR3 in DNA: TGTGCCAGCAGCTGGGGTTGGTTACGGGACAGGCTAAGACAAGAGACCCAGTACTTC.

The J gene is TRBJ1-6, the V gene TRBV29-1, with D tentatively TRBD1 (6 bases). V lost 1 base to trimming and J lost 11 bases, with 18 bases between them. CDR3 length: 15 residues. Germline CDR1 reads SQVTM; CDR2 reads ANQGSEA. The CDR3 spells CSVEVGGRGVAPLHF. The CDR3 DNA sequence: TGCAGCGTTGAAGTTGGAGGGAGGGGGGTGGCACCCCTCCACTTT.

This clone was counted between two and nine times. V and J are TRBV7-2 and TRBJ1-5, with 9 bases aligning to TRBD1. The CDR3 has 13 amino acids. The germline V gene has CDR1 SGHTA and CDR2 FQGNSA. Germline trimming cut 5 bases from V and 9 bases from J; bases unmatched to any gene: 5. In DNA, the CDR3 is TGTGCCAGCAGCGCGACAGGGGGGGCGCCCCAGCATTTT. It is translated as CASSATGGAPQHF.

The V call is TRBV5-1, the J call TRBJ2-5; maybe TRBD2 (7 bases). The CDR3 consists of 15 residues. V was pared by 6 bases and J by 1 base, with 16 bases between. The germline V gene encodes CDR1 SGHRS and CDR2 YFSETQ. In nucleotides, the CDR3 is TGCGCCAGCACCCCCGGGGGAGGGGGCCAAGAGACCCAGTACTTC. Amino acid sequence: CASTPGGGGQETQYF.

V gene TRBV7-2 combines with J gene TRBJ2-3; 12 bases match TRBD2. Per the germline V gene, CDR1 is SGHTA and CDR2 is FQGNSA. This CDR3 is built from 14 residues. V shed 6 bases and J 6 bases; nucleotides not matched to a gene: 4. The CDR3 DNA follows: TGTGCCAGCAGACTAGCGGGGGGCGGTGATACGCAGTATTTT. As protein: CASRLAGGGDTQYF.

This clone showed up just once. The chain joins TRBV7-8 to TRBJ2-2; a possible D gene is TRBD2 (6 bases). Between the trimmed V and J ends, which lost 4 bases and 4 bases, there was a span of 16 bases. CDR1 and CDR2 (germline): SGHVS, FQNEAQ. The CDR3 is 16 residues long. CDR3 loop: CASSSDPPGLTGELFF. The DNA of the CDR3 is TGTGCCAGCAGCTCAGACCCCCCGGGACTCACCGGGGAGCTGTTTTTT.

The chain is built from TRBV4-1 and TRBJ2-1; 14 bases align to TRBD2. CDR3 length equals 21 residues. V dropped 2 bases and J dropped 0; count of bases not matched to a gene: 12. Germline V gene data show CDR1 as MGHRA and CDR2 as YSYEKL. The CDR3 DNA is TGCGCCAGCAGCCAATCCGGGGGACTAGCGGGGGCCGGGAGCTCCTACAATGAGCAGTTCTTC. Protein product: CASSQSGGLAGAGSSYNEQFF.

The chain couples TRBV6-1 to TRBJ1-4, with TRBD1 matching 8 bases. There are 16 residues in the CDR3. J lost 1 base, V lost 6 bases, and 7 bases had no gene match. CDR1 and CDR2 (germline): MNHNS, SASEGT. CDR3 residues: CASRETGGGTNEKLFF. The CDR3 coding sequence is TGTGCCAGCAGAGAAACAGGGGGTGGAACTAATGAAAAACTGTTTTTT.

The CDR3 spells CASSRSRQGTEAFF. CDR3 coding DNA: TGTGCCAGCAGCCGCTCCCGACAGGGCACTGAAGCTTTCTTT. This chain links TRBV14 with TRBJ1-1; 7 bases fit TRBD1. The CDR3 contains 14 residues. CDR1 and CDR2 (germline): SGHDN, FVKESK. Germline trimming cut 4 bases from V and 4 bases from J; bases unmatched to any gene: 6.

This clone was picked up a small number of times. The CDR3 here is CASSLAPPADTQYF. The CDR3 DNA reads as TGCGCCAGCAGCTTGGCCCCTCCTGCGGATACGCAGTATTTT. The J gene is TRBJ2-3, the V gene TRBV5-1, with D unclear. The CDR3 runs 14 residues. Germline CDR1 SGHRS, CDR2 YFSETQ. V lost 0 bases, J lost 6 bases, and 11 bases lay in between.

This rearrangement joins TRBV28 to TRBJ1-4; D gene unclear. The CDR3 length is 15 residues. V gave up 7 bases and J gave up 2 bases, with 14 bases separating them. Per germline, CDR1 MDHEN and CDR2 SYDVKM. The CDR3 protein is CASTFGGGTNEKLFF. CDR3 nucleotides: TGTGCCAGCACCTTTGGTGGAGGGACTAATGAAAAACTGTTTTTT.

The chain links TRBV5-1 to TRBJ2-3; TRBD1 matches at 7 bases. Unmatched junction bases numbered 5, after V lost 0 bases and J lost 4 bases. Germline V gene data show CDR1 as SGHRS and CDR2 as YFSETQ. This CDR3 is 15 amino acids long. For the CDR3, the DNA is TGCGCCAGCAGCTTGGCTCAAGGGGGCCCAGATACGCAGTATTTT. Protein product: CASSLAQGGPDTQYF.

CDR3 sequence reads: CAISESSGTGVTDTQYF. The CDR3 nucleotides are TGTGCCATCAGTGAGTCGAGTGGGACAGGGGTCACAGATACGCAGTATTTT. The chain joins TRBV10-3 to TRBJ2-3, with 10 positions matching TRBD1. J was trimmed by 2 bases and V by 0 bases; bases with no gene match: 5. The CDR3 is 17 residues long. CDR1 and CDR2 from the germline V gene are ENHRY and SYGVKD.

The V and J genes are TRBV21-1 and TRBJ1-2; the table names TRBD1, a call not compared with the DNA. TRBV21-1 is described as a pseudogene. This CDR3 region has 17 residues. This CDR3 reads CASSIGQGEDRDYGYTF. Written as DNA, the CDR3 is TGTGCCAGCAGCATAGGACAGGGGGAAGATAGGGACTATGGCTACACCTTC.

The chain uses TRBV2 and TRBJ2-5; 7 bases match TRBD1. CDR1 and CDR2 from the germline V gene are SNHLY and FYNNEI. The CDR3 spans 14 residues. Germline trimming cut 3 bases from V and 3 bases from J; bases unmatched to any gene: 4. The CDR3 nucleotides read TGTGCCAGCAGTGAGGGTCAGGGGGAAGAGACCCAGTACTTC. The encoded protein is CASSEGQGEETQYF.

The chain's CDR3 is CASSLNNLAKNIQYF. Written as DNA, the CDR3 is TGCGCCAGCAGCTTAAATAATCTAGCCAAAAACATTCAGTACTTC. The gene calls are TRBV5-1 and TRBJ2-4; D is undetermined. The CDR3 runs to 15 residues. Trimming stripped 2 bases from V and 0 bases from J, with 9 bases between. Germline V gene lookup returns CDR1 SGHRS and CDR2 YFSETQ.

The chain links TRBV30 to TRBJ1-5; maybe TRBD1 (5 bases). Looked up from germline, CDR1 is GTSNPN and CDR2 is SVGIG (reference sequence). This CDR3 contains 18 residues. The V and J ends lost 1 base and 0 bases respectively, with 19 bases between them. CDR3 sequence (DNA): TGTGCCTGGAGTGCCGACAGAGAAGGGCTATATAGCAATCAGCCCCAGCATTTT. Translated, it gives CAWSADREGLYSNQPQHF.

The CDR3 spells CASSSPPGRMTGGYTF. The CDR3, as DNA: TGTGCCAGCAGCTCCCCACCCGGGAGGATGACGGGGGGCTACACCTTC. The J gene is TRBJ1-2, the V gene TRBV7-9; no clear D. The V gene lost 4 bases and the J gene lost 8 bases, with 23 bases spanning the gap. CDR1 is SEHNR and CDR2 is FQNEAQ in the germline V gene (reference sequence). The CDR3 length is 16 residues.

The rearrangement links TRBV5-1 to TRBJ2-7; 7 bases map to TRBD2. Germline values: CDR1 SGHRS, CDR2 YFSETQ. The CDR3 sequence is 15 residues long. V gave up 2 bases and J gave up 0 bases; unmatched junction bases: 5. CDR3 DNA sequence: TGCGCCAGCAGCTTCGACGGGACTACCTCCTACGAGCAGTACTTC. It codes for CASSFDGTTSYEQYF.